Shown below are 19 T cell receptor beta chains from a single sample sequenced in a study of T cell responses to AZD1222 COVID-19 vaccine. Method: immunoSEQ multiplex PCR; TCRdb's copy keeps in-frame clones and lacks some. The sample records about 150,000 clones, 88% being singletons. Sequences were derived from peripheral blood, sampled on day 0 of AZD1222 vaccination. These receptor sequences come from an adult in good health.

The chain combines TRBV14 with TRBJ1-6, with D perhaps matching TRBD1 (6 bases). V was cut by 4 bases and J by 6 bases, with 10 bases left in between. Germline CDR1 is SGHDN and CDR2 is FVKESK. The CDR3 runs 14 residues. The CDR3 nucleotides are TGTGCCAGCAGCCTGGGACACCGTAATTCACCCCTCCACTTT. It translates to CASSLGHRNSPLHF.

This chain links TRBV7-6 with TRBJ2-7; D remains ambiguous. V dropped 3 bases and J dropped 2 bases, with 14 bases sitting between them. The germline CDR1 and CDR2 sequences are SGHVS and FNYEAQ. CDR3 length: 15 residues. The CDR3 nucleotides are TGTGCCAGCAGCTTCGGCTCAGGCTTTCCCTACGAGCAGTACTTC. Translated, it gives CASSFGSGFPYEQYF. Full variable domain (missing parts from reference TRBV7-6 and TRBJ2-7): GAGVSQSPRYKVTKRGQDVALRCDPISGHVSLYWYRQALGQGPEFLTYFNYEAQQDKSGLPNDRFSAERPEGSISTLTIQRTEQRDSAMYRCASSFGSGFPYEQYFGPGTRLTVT.

This chain connects TRBV27 to TRBJ2-7, with 13 bases matching TRBD2. The J segment lost 4 bases and the V segment lost 5 bases, leaving 8 bases of the junction unmatched. The CDR3 runs to 16 residues. Germline values: CDR1 MNHEY, CDR2 SMNVEV (reference sequence). CDR3: CASSRQLAGGLYEQYF. DNA for the CDR3: TGTGCCAGCAGTCGCCAACTAGCGGGGGGGCTGTACGAGCAGTACTTC.

The gene calls are TRBV9 and TRBJ2-6; D unclear. The germline CDR1 and CDR2 sequences are SGDLS and YYNGEE. V shed 1 base and J shed 3 bases, with 2 bases lying between them. CDR3 size: 13 residues. The CDR3 region has the DNA TGTGCCAGCAGCGTATTTGGGGCCAACGTCCTGACTTTC. Its protein is CASSVFGANVLTF.

The V and J genes are TRBV6-2 or TRBV6-3 and TRBJ2-7; 7 bases match TRBD2. V lost 6 bases, J lost 2 bases, and 7 bases stayed unmatched. The CDR3 contains 14 residues. Germline lookup yields CDR1 MNHEY and CDR2 SVGEGT. The CDR3 nucleotides read TGTGCCAGCAGCCTCGGGGGGTCGACCTACGAGCAGTACTTC. Protein product: CASSLGGSTYEQYF.

This clone was seen only a few times. The chain uses TRBV28 and TRBJ1-1, with D tentatively TRBD1 (5 bases). V lost 3 bases and J lost 1, with 15 bases in between. CDR3 size: 16 residues. Germline CDR1 reads MDHEN; CDR2 reads SYDVKM. The CDR3 DNA is TGTGCCAGCAGTTTTCTTTCGTGGCAGGGGAACACTGAAGCTTTCTTT. Amino acid sequence: CASSFLSWQGNTEAFF.

This clone was picked up a small number of times. The genes are TRBV7-8 and TRBJ2-3; tentatively, D is TRBD1 (5 bases). Deletions cut 1 base from V and 7 bases from J, with 18 bases between. CDR1 is SGHVS, CDR2 FQNEAQ, per germline. This CDR3 comprises 16 residues. The CDR3, as DNA: TGTGCCAGCAGCTTAGATGGGGCACATAGGATAAATACGCAGTATTTT. This codes for CASSLDGAHRINTQYF.

This chain joins TRBV7-2 and TRBJ2-7, with 9 bases lining up with TRBD2. Germline V gene data show CDR1 as SGHTA and CDR2 as FQGNSA. The trim removed 7 bases at V and 3 bases at J, leaving 10 bases unmatched. The CDR3 length is 15 residues. This CDR3 reads CASKGSGGPNYEQYF. The CDR3 nucleotides read TGTGCCAGCAAAGGGAGCGGGGGGCCGAACTACGAGCAGTACTTC.

The rearrangement joins TRBV19 to TRBJ2-7; the D call may be TRBD1 or TRBD2 (6 bases each). V shed 2 bases and J shed 2 bases, with 13 bases lying between them. This CDR3 has 15 amino acids. CDR1 and CDR2 (germline): LNHDA, SQIVND (reference sequence). In nucleotides, the CDR3 is TGTGCCAGTAGTATACATGAGGGGGGCGCCTACGAGCAGTACTTC. This sequence encodes CASSIHEGGAYEQYF.

This clone turned up a few times. The chain employs TRBV5-1 and TRBJ2-7; 11 bases are a match to TRBD1. In germline, CDR1 is SGHRS, CDR2 YFSETQ. This CDR3 comprises 16 residues. V lost 4 bases and J lost 2; bases outside the gene matches: 8. The CDR3 region has the DNA TGCGCCAGCAGCCCGCTTCCGGGACAGGGGGCCTACGAGCAGTACTTC. Its translation: CASSPLPGQGAYEQYF.

The rearrangement joins TRBV5-4 to TRBJ2-3; TRBD2 matches 7 bases. With 5 bases clipped from V and 1 base from J, the junction kept 7 bases outside the gene matches. Germline V CDR1 and CDR2: SGHNT, YYREEE (reference sequence). The CDR3 contains 15 residues. CDR3 nucleotide sequence: TGTGCCAGCAGTAGGGGAGGGGTAGGCACAGATACGCAGTATTTT. Protein: CASSRGGVGTDTQYF.

This clone was recorded once. V gene TRBV3-1 (or the pseudogene TRBV3-2) combines with J gene TRBJ2-2; tentatively, D is TRBD2 (6 bases). Trimming shortened V by 3 bases and J by 2 bases, and 10 bases separated the two germline ends. Looked up from germline, CDR1 is LGHDT and CDR2 is YNNKEL (reference sequence). The CDR3 has 15 amino acids. The CDR3 coding sequence is TGTGCCAGCAGCCACGGACTAACAAACACCGGGGAGCTGTTTTTT. Amino acid sequence: CASSHGLTNTGELFF.

The chain recombines TRBV12-3 or TRBV12-4 with TRBJ1-4, with TRBD1 matching 7 bases. The CDR3 sequence is 13 residues long. J lost 8 bases, V lost 5 bases, and 5 bases had no gene match. The CDR3 region has the DNA TGTGCCAGCAGTGCAGGGGGACGAGAAAAACTGTTTTTT. This gives the protein CASSAGGREKLFF.

Only one count was recorded for this clone. This chain connects TRBV4-3 to TRBJ2-3; no definite D call. V was shortened by 5 bases and J by 1 base, with 10 bases between the two germline ends. The CDR3 totals 14 residues. Germline CDR1 reads LGHNA; CDR2 reads YSLEER. CDR3 amino acids: CASSDSGGTDTQYF. CDR3 nucleotides: TGCGCCAGCAGCGATTCTGGGGGCACAGATACGCAGTATTTT.

The chain combines TRBV20-1 with TRBJ1-2; D is perhaps TRBD1 (5 bases). CDR1 is DFQATT and CDR2 is SNEGSKA in the germline V gene (reference sequence). The V end lost 6 bases, the J end lost 5 bases, and 10 bases lay between the germline ends. The CDR3 is 11 residues long. The CDR3 DNA reads TGCAGTGCCTACGAGGGGTATGGCTACACCTTC. Amino acids: CSAYEGYGYTF.

The rearrangement uses TRBV2 and TRBJ2-7; TRBD2 is a possible D gene (5 bases). V lost 11 bases and J lost 3, with 11 bases in between. Germline CDR1 reads SNHLY; CDR2 reads FYNNEI. The CDR3 is made up of 11 amino acids. CDR3 protein: CAGKEGYEQYF. The CDR3 nucleotides read TGTGCCGGCAAAGAGGGCTACGAGCAGTACTTC.

This clone came up once. The rearrangement joins TRBV2 to TRBJ1-2, with a tentative D call TRBD1 (5 bases). This CDR3 contains 13 residues. Germline V CDR1 and CDR2: SNHLY, FYNNEI. Between the trimmed V and J ends, which lost 6 bases and 8 bases, there was a span of 16 bases. The CDR3 region is CASRDGTTNGYTF. The CDR3 DNA reads TGTGCCAGCAGGGACGGGACTACTAACGGCTACACCTTC.

This clone appeared a single time. The CDR3 reads CASSEGWGLNEKLFF. In DNA, the CDR3 is TGTGCCAGCAGCGAGGGGTGGGGCCTAAATGAAAAACTGTTTTTT. This rearrangement joins TRBV2 to TRBJ1-4, with D perhaps TRBD1 (5 bases). V shed 6 bases and J shed 5 bases, with 16 bases lying between them. The germline V gene has CDR1 SNHLY and CDR2 FYNNEI. The CDR3 length is 15 residues.

CDR3 in amino acids: CSVMAYHTGELFF. CDR3 DNA: TGCAGCGTCATGGCCTATCACACCGGGGAGCTGTTTTTT. The chain recombines TRBV29-1 with TRBJ2-2; D is unresolved. The germline gives CDR1 SQVTM, CDR2 ANQGSEA. The length of the CDR3 is 13 residues. Trimming took 6 bases from V and 3 from J, leaving 11 bases between them.